Listed below are T cell receptor beta chains from one sample, sequenced in a study of blood T cell repertoires in COVID-19. Here immunoSEQ multiplex PCR was the method, and the copy in TCRdb shows in-frame clones only, minus some. This table has 500,000 to 600,000 clones, about 89% appearing once. The source material was peripheral blood. These receptors were obtained from a woman between 50 and 59 years old with COVID-19, enrolled during active disease. The CDR3 runs from the conserved cysteine through the conserved F or W. A D gene is named only where the DNA matches it firmly. Not all rows give a size; the values are once, few, many and, for expanded clones, a class.

clone size,D gene,V gene,J gene,CDR3 protein,CDR3 DNA
NA,TRBD1,TRBV5-5,TRBJ1-5,CASSFRTGAPLGGNQPQHF,TGTGCCAGCAGCTTTCGGACAGGGGCCCCTTTAGGAGGCAATCAGCCCCAGCATTTT
NA,NA,TRBV5-1,TRBJ1-1,CASSLTGTNTEAFF,TGCGCCAGCAGCTTGACAGGAACTAACACTGAAGCTTTCTTT
NA,TRBD1,TRBV7-9,TRBJ1-1,CASSPPGQGGTEAFF,TGTGCCAGCAGCCCGCCGGGACAGGGGGGCACTGAAGCTTTCTTT
NA,TRBD1,TRBV2,TRBJ2-7,CASSRDRGLNEQYF,TGTGCCAGCAGTCGGGACAGGGGGCTCAACGAGCAGTACTTC
NA,TRBD2,TRBV3-1/TRBV3-2,TRBJ2-1,CASTPVRGSYNEQFF,TGTGCCAGCACTCCCGTGCGGGGGTCCTACAATGAGCAGTTCTTC
NA,TRBD1,TRBV27,TRBJ2-2,CASSSQGVTNTGELFF,TGTGCCAGCAGTTCACAGGGGGTCACGAACACCGGGGAGCTGTTTTTT
NA,NA,TRBV9,TRBJ1-4,CASSPRGRGYRNEKLFF,TGTGCCAGCAGCCCAAGGGGCAGAGGTTACCGTAATGAAAAACTGTTTTTT
NA,NA,TRBV18,TRBJ1-1,CASSISGGNTEAFF,TGTGCCAGCTCCATCTCCGGGGGGAACACTGAAGCTTTCTTT
NA,NA,TRBV7-9,TRBJ2-1,CASSLYGSYNEQFF,TGTGCCAGCAGCTTGTACGGGTCCTACAATGAGCAGTTCTTC
NA,NA,TRBV5-1,TRBJ1-1,CASSSSGGRTEAFF,TGCGCCAGCAGCTCCTCGGGGGGAAGAACTGAAGCTTTCTTT
NA,NA,TRBV18,TRBJ1-4,CASSPPAGESEKLFF,TGTGCCAGCTCACCACCGGCGGGGGAGAGTGAAAAACTGTTTTTT
few,NA,TRBV4-1,TRBJ1-1,CASSLESGTEAFF,TGCGCCAGCAGCCTAGAATCGGGCACTGAAGCTTTCTTT
NA,NA,TRBV29-1,TRBJ1-1,CSVEGGNTEAFF,TGCAGCGTTGAAGGAGGAAACACTGAAGCTTTCTTT
NA,NA,TRBV4-1,TRBJ1-2,CASSPRTNPGGYTF,TGCGCCAGCAGCCCCAGGACCAACCCGGGGGGCTACACCTTC
NA,NA,TRBV7-3,TRBJ2-6,CASSMGLGANVLTF,TGTGCCAGCAGTATGGGACTGGGGGCCAACGTCCTGACTTTC
NA,NA,TRBV6-5,TRBJ1-6,CASSLDSIASPLHF,TGTGCCAGCAGCCTCGACAGCATAGCTTCACCCCTCCACTTT
once,TRBD2,TRBV6-4,TRBJ2-4,CASSERGGMNIQYF,TGTGCCAGCAGTGAGCGGGGGGGCATGAACATTCAGTACTTC
NA,TRBD1,TRBV30,TRBJ1-1,CAWAYRGRNTEAFF,TGTGCCTGGGCATACAGGGGAAGGAACACTGAAGCTTTCTTT
once,NA,TRBV6-6,TRBJ1-3,CASTSVSYSGNTIYF,TGTGCCAGCACCTCGGTCTCCTACTCTGGAAACACCATATATTTT
NA,NA,TRBV5-1,TRBJ1-1,CASSLGASPNTEAFF,TGCGCCAGCAGCTTGGGGGCCAGCCCGAACACTGAAGCTTTCTTT
once,TRBD1,TRBV12-5,TRBJ1-4,CASAPGQGTEGEKLFF,TGTGCTAGTGCCCCCGGACAGGGGACCGAGGGTGAAAAACTGTTTTTT
NA,TRBD1,TRBV5-1,TRBJ1-2,CASSLAGGVGYTF,TGCGCCAGCAGCTTGGCAGGGGGAGTGGGCTACACCTTC
once,NA,TRBV6-5,TRBJ2-6,CASSYSTAGANVLTF,TGTGCCAGCAGTTACTCGACAGCTGGGGCCAACGTCCTGACTTTC
few,NA,TRBV2,TRBJ1-2,CASRSDGDYGYTF,TGTGCCAGCAGATCTGACGGAGACTATGGCTACACCTTC
NA,TRBD2,TRBV27,TRBJ2-4,CASRLSGGNLAKNIQYF,TGTGCCAGCCGCCTTTCGGGGGGGAATCTAGCCAAAAACATTCAGTACTTC
NA,NA,TRBV10-3,TRBJ1-1,CAISRDTRTEAFF,TGTGCCATCAGTAGGGACACCCGGACTGAAGCTTTCTTT
NA,NA,TRBV19,TRBJ2-3,CASSIATLDTQYF,TGTGCCAGTAGTATAGCTACCCTAGATACGCAGTATTTT